Below are 3 T cell receptor beta chains sequenced from a single sample in a study of blood T cells in healthy people across ages. Combining a sample-barcoded 5' primer with a J-beta primer mix, a second PCR ran for roughly 7 to 12 cycles. TCRdb ran MiXCR on the 5' RACE reads and lists one entry per CDR3 protein. The data show about 800,000 distinct CDR3 sequences, 55% to 75% seen once. Sequences were obtained from blood. These receptors all come from a man aged 30-40 years in good health.

V is TRBV7-2 and J is TRBJ1-5; unclear D gene. Germline loops: CDR1 SGHTA, CDR2 FQGNSA. V was trimmed by 4 bases and J by 5 bases, leaving 9 bases between them. CDR3 length: 13 amino acids. DNA for the CDR3: TGTGCCAGCAGCTCCGTTATGGATCAGCCCCAGCATTTT. Amino acid sequence: CASSSVMDQPQHF.

J is TRBJ1-2 and V is TRBV3-1; tentatively, D is TRBD1 (6 bases). Germline V gene sequence: CDR1 LGHDT, CDR2 YNNKEL (reference sequence). V was trimmed by 0 bases and J by 6 bases, leaving 17 bases between them. The CDR3 extends over 16 amino acids. The CDR3 sequence is CASSQDIRGPPHGYTF. For the CDR3, the DNA is TGTGCCAGCAGCCAAGATATCCGGGGGCCTCCCCATGGCTACACCTTC.

The rearrangement joins TRBV6-5 to TRBJ1-1; D remains unclear. The CDR3 has 11 residues. CDR1 is MNHEY, CDR2 SVGAGI, per germline. Deletions cut 10 bases from V and 2 bases from J, with 8 bases between. CDR3 in amino acids: CATLGNTEAFF. CDR3 coding DNA: TGTGCCACCCTTGGAAACACTGAAGCTTTCTTT.